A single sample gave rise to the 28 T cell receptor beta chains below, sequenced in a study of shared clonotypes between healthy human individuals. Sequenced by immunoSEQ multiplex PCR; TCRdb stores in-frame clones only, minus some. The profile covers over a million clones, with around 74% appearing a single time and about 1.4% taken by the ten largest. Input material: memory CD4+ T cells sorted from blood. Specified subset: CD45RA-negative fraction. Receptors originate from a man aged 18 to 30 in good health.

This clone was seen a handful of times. CDR3 loop: CASSPGGGLLEAGELFF. CDR3 sequence (DNA): TGTGCCAGCAGCCCCGGTGGGGGCCTTTTAGAGGCCGGGGAGCTGTTTTTT. The V call is TRBV7-8, the J call TRBJ2-2; tentative D call: TRBD1 (6 bases). Trimming took 5 bases from V and 6 from J, leaving 22 bases between them. CDR3 length: 17 residues. Germline V lookup: CDR1 SGHVS, CDR2 FQNEAQ. Full variable domain (remainder filled in from reference TRBV7-8 and TRBJ2-2): GAGVSQSPRYKVAKRGQDVALRCDPISGHVSLFWYQQALGQGPEFLTYFQNEAQLDKSGLPSDRFFAERPEGSVSTLKIQRTQQEDSAVYLCASSPGGGLLEAGELFFGEGSRLTVL.

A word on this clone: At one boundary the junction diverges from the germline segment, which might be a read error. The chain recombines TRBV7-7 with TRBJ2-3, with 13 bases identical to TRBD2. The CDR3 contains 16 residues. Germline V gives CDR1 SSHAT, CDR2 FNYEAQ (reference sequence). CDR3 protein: CASSPGLAGVGDTQYF. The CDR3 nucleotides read TGTGCTAGCAGCCCCGGACTAGCGGGAGTGGGAGATACGCAGTATTTT.

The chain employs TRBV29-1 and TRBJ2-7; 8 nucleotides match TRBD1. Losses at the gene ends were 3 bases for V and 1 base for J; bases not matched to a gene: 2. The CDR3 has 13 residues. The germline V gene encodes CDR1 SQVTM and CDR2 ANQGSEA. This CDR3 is CSVERTGSYEQYF. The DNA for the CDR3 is TGCAGCGTTGAGAGGACAGGGTCCTACGAGCAGTACTTC.

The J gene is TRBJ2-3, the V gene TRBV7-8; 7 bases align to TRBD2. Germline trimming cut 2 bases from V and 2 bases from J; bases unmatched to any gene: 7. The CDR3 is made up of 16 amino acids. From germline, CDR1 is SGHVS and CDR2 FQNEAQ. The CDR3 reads CASSLLGGEFTDTQYF. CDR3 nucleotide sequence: TGTGCCAGCAGCTTACTGGGGGGGGAATTCACAGATACGCAGTATTTT.

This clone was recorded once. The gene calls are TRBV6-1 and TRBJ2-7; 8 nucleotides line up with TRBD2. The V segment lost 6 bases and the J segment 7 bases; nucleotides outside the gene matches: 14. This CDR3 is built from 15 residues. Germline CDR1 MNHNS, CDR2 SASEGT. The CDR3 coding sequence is TGTGCCAGCAGGGAATCACTAGCGGCCCCGACGGAGCAGTACTTC. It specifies CASRESLAAPTEQYF.

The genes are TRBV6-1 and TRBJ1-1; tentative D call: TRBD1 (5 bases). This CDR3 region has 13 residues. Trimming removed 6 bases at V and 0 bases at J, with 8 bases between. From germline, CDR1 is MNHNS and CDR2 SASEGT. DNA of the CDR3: TGTGCCAGCAGGTTGACAGTGAACACTGAAGCTTTCTTT. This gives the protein CASRLTVNTEAFF.

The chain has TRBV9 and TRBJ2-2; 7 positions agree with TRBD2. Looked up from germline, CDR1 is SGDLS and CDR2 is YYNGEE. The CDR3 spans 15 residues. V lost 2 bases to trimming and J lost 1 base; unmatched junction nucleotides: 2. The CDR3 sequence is CASSVSGENTGELFF. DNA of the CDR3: TGTGCCAGCAGCGTCAGCGGGGAGAACACCGGGGAGCTGTTTTTT.

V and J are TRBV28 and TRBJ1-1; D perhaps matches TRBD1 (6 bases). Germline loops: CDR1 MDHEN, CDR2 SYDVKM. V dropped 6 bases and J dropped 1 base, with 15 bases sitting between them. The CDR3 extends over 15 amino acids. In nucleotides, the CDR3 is TGTGCCAGCAGCCGGAACAGGGAGAGGAACACTGAAGCTTTCTTT. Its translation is CASSRNRERNTEAFF.

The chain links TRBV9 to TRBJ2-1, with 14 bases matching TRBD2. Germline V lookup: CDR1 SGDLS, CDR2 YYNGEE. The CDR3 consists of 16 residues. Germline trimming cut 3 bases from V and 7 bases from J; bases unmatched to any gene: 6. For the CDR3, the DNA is TGTGCCAGCAGCGCCGGGACTAGCGGGGGTATAAATGAGCAGTTCTTC. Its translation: CASSAGTSGGINEQFF.

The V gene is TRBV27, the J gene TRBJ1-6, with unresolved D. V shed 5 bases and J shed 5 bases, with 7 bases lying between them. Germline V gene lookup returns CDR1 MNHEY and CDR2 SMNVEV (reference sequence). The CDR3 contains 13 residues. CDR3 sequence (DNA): TGTGCCAGCAGTCCCGGGAATAATTCACCCCTCCACTTT. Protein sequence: CASSPGNNSPLHF.

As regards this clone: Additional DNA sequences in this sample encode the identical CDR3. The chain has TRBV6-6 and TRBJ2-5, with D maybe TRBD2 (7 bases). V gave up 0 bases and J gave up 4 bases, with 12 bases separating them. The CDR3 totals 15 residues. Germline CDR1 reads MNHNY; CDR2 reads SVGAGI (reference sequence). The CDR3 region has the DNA TGTGCCAGCAGTTACTCGACGGGGGGCGGAGAGACCCAGTACTTC. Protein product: CASSYSTGGGETQYF.

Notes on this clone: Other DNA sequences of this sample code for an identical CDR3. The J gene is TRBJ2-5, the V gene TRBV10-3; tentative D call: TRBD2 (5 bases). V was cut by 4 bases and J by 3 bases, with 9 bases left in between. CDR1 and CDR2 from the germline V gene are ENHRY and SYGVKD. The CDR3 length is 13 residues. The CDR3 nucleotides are TGTGCCATCAGTGGAGGGCGCGAAGAGACCCAGTACTTC. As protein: CAISGGREETQYF.

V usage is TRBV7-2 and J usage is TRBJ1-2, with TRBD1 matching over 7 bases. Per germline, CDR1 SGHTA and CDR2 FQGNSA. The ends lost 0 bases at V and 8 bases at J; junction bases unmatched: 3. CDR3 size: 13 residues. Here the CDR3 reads CASSLARGRGYTF. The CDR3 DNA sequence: TGTGCCAGCAGCTTAGCCAGGGGGAGAGGCTACACCTTC.

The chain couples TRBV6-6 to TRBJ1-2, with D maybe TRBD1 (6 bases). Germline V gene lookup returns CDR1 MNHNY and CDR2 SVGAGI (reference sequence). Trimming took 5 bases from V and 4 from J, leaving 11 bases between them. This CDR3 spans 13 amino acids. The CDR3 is CASSISRGYGYTF. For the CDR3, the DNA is TGTGCCAGCAGTATCAGCAGGGGCTATGGCTACACCTTC.

The DNA of the CDR3 is TGTGCCTGGAACTCGAGGGCAGGGGGCAACGAGCAGTACTTC. This encodes CAWNSRAGGNEQYF. This rearrangement joins TRBV30 to TRBJ2-7; 8 nucleotides agree with TRBD1. Germline CDR1 reads GTSNPN; CDR2 reads SVGIG (reference sequence). The CDR3 sequence is 14 residues long. The J segment lost 5 bases and the V segment lost 4 bases, leaving 10 bases of the junction unmatched.

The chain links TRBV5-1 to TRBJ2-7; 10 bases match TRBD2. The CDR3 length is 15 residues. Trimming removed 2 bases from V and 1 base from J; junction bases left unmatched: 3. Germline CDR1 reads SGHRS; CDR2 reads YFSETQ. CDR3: CASSLLAGQSYEQYF. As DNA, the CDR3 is TGCGCCAGCAGCTTACTAGCGGGGCAATCCTACGAGCAGTACTTC. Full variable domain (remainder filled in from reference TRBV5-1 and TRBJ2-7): KAGVTQTPRYLIKTRGQQVTLSCSPISGHRSVSWYQQTPGQGLQFLFEYFSETQRNKGNFPGRFSGRQFSNSRSEMNVSTLELGDSALYLCASSLLAGQSYEQYFGPGTRLTVT.

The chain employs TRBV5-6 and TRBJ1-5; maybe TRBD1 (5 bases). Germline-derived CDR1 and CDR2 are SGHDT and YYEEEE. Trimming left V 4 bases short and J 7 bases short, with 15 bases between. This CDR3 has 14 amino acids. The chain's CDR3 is CASSLEGRGQPQHF. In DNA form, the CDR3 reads TGTGCCAGCAGCCTTGAGGGGCGTGGGCAGCCCCAGCATTTT. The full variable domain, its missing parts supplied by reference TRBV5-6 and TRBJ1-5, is DAGVTQSPTHLIKTRGQQVTLRCSPKSGHDTVSWYQQALGQGPQFIFQYYEEEERQRGNFPDRFSGHQFPNYSSELNVNALLLGDSALYLCASSLEGRGQPQHFGDGTRLSIL.

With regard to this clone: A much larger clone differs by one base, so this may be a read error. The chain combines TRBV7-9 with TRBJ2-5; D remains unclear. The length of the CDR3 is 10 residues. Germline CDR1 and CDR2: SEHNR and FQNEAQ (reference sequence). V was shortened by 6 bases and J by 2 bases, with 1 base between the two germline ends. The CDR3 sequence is CASSQETQYF. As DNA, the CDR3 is TGTGCCAGCAGTCAAGAGACCCAGTACTTC. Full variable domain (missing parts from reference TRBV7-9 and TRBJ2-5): DTGVSQNPRHKITKRGQNVTFRCDPISEHNRLYWYRQTLGQGPEFLTYFQNEAQLEKSRLLSDRFSAERPKGSFSTLEIQRTEQGDSAMYLCASSQETQYFGPGTRLLVL.

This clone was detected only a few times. CDR3 protein: CASSEVNSGNSPLHF. The CDR3 region has the DNA TGTGCCAGCAGTGAAGTTAACTCGGGTAATTCACCCCTCCACTTT. The chain links TRBV2 to TRBJ1-6; no reliable D call. The length of the CDR3 is 15 residues. V lost 1 base and J 6 bases, leaving 10 bases between the germline ends. CDR1 is SNHLY and CDR2 is FYNNEI in the germline V gene.

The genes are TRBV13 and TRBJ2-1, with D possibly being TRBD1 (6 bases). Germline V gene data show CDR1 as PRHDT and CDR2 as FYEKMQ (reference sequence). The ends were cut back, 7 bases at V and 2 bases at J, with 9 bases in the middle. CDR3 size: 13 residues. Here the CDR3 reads CASKNRAYNEQFF. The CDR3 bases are TGTGCCAGCAAGAACAGGGCCTACAATGAGCAGTTCTTC.

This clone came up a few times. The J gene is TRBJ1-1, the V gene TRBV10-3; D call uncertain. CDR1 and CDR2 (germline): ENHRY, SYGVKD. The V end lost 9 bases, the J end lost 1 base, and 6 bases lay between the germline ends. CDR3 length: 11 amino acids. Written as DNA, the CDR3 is TGTGCCATTAAGGGGAACACTGAAGCTTTCTTT. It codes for CAIKGNTEAFF.

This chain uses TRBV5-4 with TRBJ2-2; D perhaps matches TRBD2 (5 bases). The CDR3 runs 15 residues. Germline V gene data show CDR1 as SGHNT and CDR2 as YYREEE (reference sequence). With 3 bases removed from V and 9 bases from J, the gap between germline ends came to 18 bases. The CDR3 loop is CASSSPGSVDRELFF. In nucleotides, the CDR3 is TGTGCCAGCAGCTCCCCTGGGAGCGTTGACAGGGAGCTGTTTTTT.

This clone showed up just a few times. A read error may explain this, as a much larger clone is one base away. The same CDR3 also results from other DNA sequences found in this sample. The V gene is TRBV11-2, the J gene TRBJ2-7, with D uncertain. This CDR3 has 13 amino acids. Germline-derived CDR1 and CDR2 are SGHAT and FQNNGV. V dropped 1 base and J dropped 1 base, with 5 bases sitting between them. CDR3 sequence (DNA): TGTGCCAGCAGCTTAGGGGTGTCCTACGAGCAGTACTTC. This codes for CASSLGVSYEQYF.

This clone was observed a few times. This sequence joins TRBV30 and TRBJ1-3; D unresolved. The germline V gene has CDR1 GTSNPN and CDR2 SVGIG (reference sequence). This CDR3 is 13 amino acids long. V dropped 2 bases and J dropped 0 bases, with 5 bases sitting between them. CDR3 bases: TGTGCCTGGAGTCTAGGCTCTGGAAACACCATATATTTT. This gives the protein CAWSLGSGNTIYF.

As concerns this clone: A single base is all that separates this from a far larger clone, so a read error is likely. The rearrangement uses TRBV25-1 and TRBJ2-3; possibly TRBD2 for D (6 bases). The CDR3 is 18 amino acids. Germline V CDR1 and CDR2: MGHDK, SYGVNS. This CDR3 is CVSSPPPSSGSPPDTQYF. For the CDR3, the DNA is TGTGTCAGCAGTCCACCCCCGTCGAGCGGGTCCCCCCCAGATACGCAGTATTTT.

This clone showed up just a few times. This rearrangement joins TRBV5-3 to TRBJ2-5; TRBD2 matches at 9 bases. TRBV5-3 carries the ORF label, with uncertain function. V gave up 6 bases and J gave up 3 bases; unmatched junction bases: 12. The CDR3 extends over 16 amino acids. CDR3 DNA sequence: TGTGCCAGAACCCCCCCGCTAGCGGGAATGGAAGAGACCCAGTACTTC. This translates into CARTPPLAGMEETQYF.

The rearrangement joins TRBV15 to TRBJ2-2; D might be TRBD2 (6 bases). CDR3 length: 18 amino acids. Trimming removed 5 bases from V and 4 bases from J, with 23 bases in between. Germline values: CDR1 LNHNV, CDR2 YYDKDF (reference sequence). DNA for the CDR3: TGTGCCACCAGCGGCAGACCGAGACCGGGACTCCGCACCGGGGAGCTGTTTTTT. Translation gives CATSGRPRPGLRTGELFF. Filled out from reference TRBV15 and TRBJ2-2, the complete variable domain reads DAMVIQNPRYQVTQFGKPVTLSCSQTLNHNVMYWYQQKSSQAPKLLFHYYDKDFNNEADTPDNFQSRRPNTSFCFLDIRSPGLGDTAMYLCATSGRPRPGLRTGELFFGEGSRLTVL.

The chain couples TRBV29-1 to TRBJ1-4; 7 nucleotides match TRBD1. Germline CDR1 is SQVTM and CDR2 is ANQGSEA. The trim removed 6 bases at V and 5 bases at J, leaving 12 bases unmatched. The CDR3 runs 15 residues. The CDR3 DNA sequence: TGCAGCGTCGCGACCCGAGGGACAGAAAATGAAAAACTGTTTTTT. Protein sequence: CSVATRGTENEKLFF.